At least ten counts were recorded for the clone carrying this T cell receptor (beta chain). What it binds is not known. The data originate from a study of CD8 T cells in ankylosing spondylitis. V dropped 4 bases and J dropped 9 bases, with 9 bases sitting between them. The CDR3 spans 12 residues. TCRdb reprocessed the 5' RACE reads with MiXCR, giving one entry per CDR3 protein. This table has some 39,000 distinct CDR3 sequences, 8% to 13% appearing once. Study-wide results and caveats: Characteristic of ankylosing spondylitis blood, it appeared, was a TCR beta motif comprising about eight highly homologous variants.

This TCR came from a male donor with ankylosing spondylitis. The source material was synovial fluid, either unsorted or a sorted T cell fraction (not recorded which). The gene calls are TRBV12-3 or TRBV12-4 and TRBJ1-4; D ambiguous. The CDR3 DNA reads as TGTGCCAGCAGTTACCCCGACAAAAAACTGTTTTTT. The encoded protein is CASSYPDKKLFF.